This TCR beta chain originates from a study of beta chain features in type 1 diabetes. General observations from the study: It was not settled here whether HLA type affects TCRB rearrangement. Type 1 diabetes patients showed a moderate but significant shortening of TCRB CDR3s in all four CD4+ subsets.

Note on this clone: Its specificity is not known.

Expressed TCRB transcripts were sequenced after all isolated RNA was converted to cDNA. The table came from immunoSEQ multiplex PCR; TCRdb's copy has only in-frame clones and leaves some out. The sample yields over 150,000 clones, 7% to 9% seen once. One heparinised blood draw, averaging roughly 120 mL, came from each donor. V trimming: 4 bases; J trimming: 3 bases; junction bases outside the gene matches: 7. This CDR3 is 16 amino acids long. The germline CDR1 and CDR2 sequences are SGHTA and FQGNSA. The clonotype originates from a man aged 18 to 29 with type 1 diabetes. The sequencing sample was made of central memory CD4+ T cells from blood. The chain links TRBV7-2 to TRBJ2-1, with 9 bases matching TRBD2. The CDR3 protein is CASSSGAGGIYNEQFF. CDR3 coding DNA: TGTGCCAGCAGCTCCGGAGCGGGAGGAATCTACAATGAGCAGTTCTTC.